A selection of T cell receptor beta chains follows, all from one sample in a study of T-cell memory formation after mild COVID-19. TCRdb reanalysed the 5' RACE reads using MiXCR and keeps one entry per CDR3 protein. Of 400,000 or so distinct CDR3 sequences listed, roughly 20% are singletons. The specimen sequenced was PBMCs or a T cell subset sorted from them (not recorded which). The receptors here all came from an adult woman who had mild COVID-19 (a few samples of this study predate the infection). Cell type and time point are not known. Each CDR3 is given with its conserved first and last residue. D genes are given only for firm matches. Clone size, where shown, is once, few, many, or a class for clones that have expanded.

cdr3_nt cdr3_aa v_call d_call clone_size j_call
TGCAGTGCACCCCACCCCTCGCAGGCGACTAACTATGGCTACACCTTC CSAPHPSQATNYGYTF TRBV20-1 . . TRBJ1-2
TGTGCCAGCAGTCAAGACAGGGGCGATCAGCCCCAGCATTTT CASSQDRGDQPQHF TRBV6-5 TRBD1 few TRBJ1-5
TGTGCCAGCAGCTTAGTAGGAGACACTAGCGGGGGGTCCTCCTACGAGCAGTACTTC CASSLVGDTSGGSSYEQYF TRBV7-6 TRBD2 . TRBJ2-7
TGTGCCAGCAGGGGGACAGGGGATTACGAGCAGTACTTC CASRGTGDYEQYF TRBV12-3/TRBV12-4 TRBD1 few TRBJ2-7
TGTGCCAGCAGCTTGAAGCAACCAGCGTACCAAGAGACCCAGTACTTC CASSLKQPAYQETQYF TRBV5-6 . . TRBJ2-5
TGTGCCAGTCGCCTCGGACTGAGCTATGGCTACACCTTC CASRLGLSYGYTF TRBV6-1 . . TRBJ1-2
TGTGCCAGCAGTTTTGGAACAGGTGAAGCTTTCTTT CASSFGTGEAFF TRBV12-3/TRBV12-4 . many TRBJ1-1
TGTGCCAGCAGCTCCCCGGACAGGGGTTCCTACGAGCAGTACTTC CASSSPDRGSYEQYF TRBV7-9 TRBD1 . TRBJ2-7
TGCGCCAGCAGCTTCCAACACAGGGGGCATGAAAAACTGTTTTTT CASSFQHRGHEKLFF TRBV5-1 TRBD1 . TRBJ1-4
TGTGCCAGCAGCTTAGTCGAGCGGCCAAGGGATACGCAGTATTTT CASSLVERPRDTQYF TRBV7-2 . . TRBJ2-3
TGTGCCACCAGTGTCGGGACAGGGCATCAGCCCCAGCATTTT CATSVGTGHQPQHF TRBV24-1 TRBD1 few TRBJ1-5
TGTGCCAGCAGCTTTCCCACCACGGAAAACTATGGCTACACCTTC CASSFPTTENYGYTF TRBV7-9 . few TRBJ1-2
TGCGCCAGCAGCTTGGGAGAGAGTCGAGTGAATGAGCAGTTCTTC CASSLGESRVNEQFF TRBV5-1 . . TRBJ2-1
TGTGCCAGCAGCTTAGCCCCTGGGGGAGAAACTGAAGCTTTCTTT CASSLAPGGETEAFF TRBV7-9 . few TRBJ1-1
TGTGCCAGCAGCGTAATGAGCGGGGGGATGGAGACCCAGTACTTC CASSVMSGGMETQYF TRBV9 TRBD2 . TRBJ2-5
TGTGCCAGCAGCTTACGCCTGACTAGCGGGGGCTACAATGAGCAGTTCTTC CASSLRLTSGGYNEQFF TRBV7-8 TRBD2 . TRBJ2-1
TGTGCCAGCAGCGTGCGGACTAGCGGGAGTCACTACGAGCAGTACTTC CASSVRTSGSHYEQYF TRBV9 TRBD2 . TRBJ2-7
TGTGCCAGCAGTCCCAGGGTAGGGGTTAGCAATCAGCCCCAGCATTTT CASSPRVGVSNQPQHF TRBV12-3/TRBV12-4 . . TRBJ1-5
TGTGCCAGCAGTTATGGCGGGAACTACGAGCAGTACTTC CASSYGGNYEQYF TRBV6-6 . . TRBJ2-7
TGTGCCAACGAGACCAGGGTCAGAGGCAATCAGCCCCAGCATTTT CANETRVRGNQPQHF TRBV12-3/TRBV12-4 . few TRBJ1-5
TGTGCCAGCAGTCTCAGTCCCCAGAGCTCCTACGAGCAGTACTTC CASSLSPQSSYEQYF TRBV6-5 . few TRBJ2-7
TGCGCCAGCAGCCAAGAGGCGGGCGTCACAGATACGCAGTATTTT CASSQEAGVTDTQYF TRBV4-3 . few TRBJ2-3
TGCAGCGTTGTATTAGGGGGCGAGCAGTACTTC CSVVLGGEQYF TRBV29-1 . few TRBJ2-7
TGTGCCAGCGCGGGTGGAAACACCATATATTTT CASAGGNTIYF TRBV6-6 . . TRBJ1-3
TGTGCCAGCAGCCCCCGGGACAGGGAGACCACCGGGGAGCTGTTTTTT CASSPRDRETTGELFF TRBV7-9 TRBD1 few TRBJ2-2
TGTGCCAGCAGCGTAGACGCAGGGTCCCCTGAAGCTTTCTTT CASSVDAGSPEAFF TRBV9 . few TRBJ1-1
TGTGCCAGCAGCCCCTTGGCAGTGGCGGGGGGGCCAGATACGCAGTATTTT CASSPLAVAGGPDTQYF TRBV12-3/TRBV12-4 TRBD2 few TRBJ2-3
TGTGCCACCAGTGACCCTCAGGGGAGGATCGACGAGCAGTACTTC CATSDPQGRIDEQYF TRBV24-1 . . TRBJ2-7
TGTGCCAGCAGTTTACGGTATTCACCCCTCCACTTT CASSLRYSPLHF TRBV28 . . TRBJ1-6
TGCAGCGTTGGGAGTGGGGGACAGGGATTAGAGACCCAGTACTTC CSVGSGGQGLETQYF TRBV29-1 TRBD1 . TRBJ2-5
TGTGCCAGCAGCCACCGCAGGGACTACGAGCAGTACTTC CASSHRRDYEQYF TRBV12-3/TRBV12-4 . . TRBJ2-7
TGTGCCAGCAGCAAAGCCACTCCCGGCGTAAACTACGAGCAGTACTTC CASSKATPGVNYEQYF TRBV21-1 . few TRBJ2-7
TGTGCCAGCAAGTTGACAGAGTCCGTCCCCGGGGAGCTGTTTTTT CASKLTESVPGELFF TRBV12-3/TRBV12-4 . few TRBJ2-2
TGTGCCAGCAACGACGACAGTCGCGGCTCCTACGAGCAGTACTTC CASNDDSRGSYEQYF TRBV7-8 . . TRBJ2-7
TGTGCTAGTGGTTTGGGACCGGGACCCTACGAGCAGTACTTC CASGLGPGPYEQYF TRBV12-5 . . TRBJ2-7
TGTGCCAGCCGAGAAGGGCAGTACCGGTCCGGGGAGCTGTTTTTT CASREGQYRSGELFF TRBV7-2 . few TRBJ2-2
TGCGCCAGCAGCCGGGACAGCGGCTCTGGGGCCAACGTCCTGACTTTC CASSRDSGSGANVLTF TRBV5-1 TRBD1 . TRBJ2-6
TGTGCCAGCAGCTTAGGGCGGGGGGGAGCTAACTATGGCTACACCTTC CASSLGRGGANYGYTF TRBV13 . . TRBJ1-2
TGTGCCAGCAGCTACCGTAGCGGGAATGAGCAGTTCTTC CASSYRSGNEQFF TRBV7-3 TRBD2 . TRBJ2-1
TGTGCCAGCAGTTACGAGGCAGGGGGAGGACCACCCCTCCACTTT CASSYEAGGGPPLHF TRBV6-5 TRBD1 . TRBJ1-6
TGTGCCAGCAGTGAAAAAGTGGAAGGAAAGGAGCAGTTCTTC CASSEKVEGKEQFF TRBV6-4 . . TRBJ2-1
TGTGCCTGGAGTAACCAGAACACAGATACGCAGTATTTT CAWSNQNTDTQYF TRBV30 . few TRBJ2-3
TGCGCCAGCAGCGGGTACGGGACTCCTGACACAGATACGCAGTATTTT CASSGYGTPDTDTQYF TRBV5-1 . . TRBJ2-3
TGTGCCAGCTCACCACGGACAGGGGATGGCCAAGATACGCAGTATTTT CASSPRTGDGQDTQYF TRBV18 TRBD1 . TRBJ2-3
TGTGCCACCAGTGACCCCATCGACAGGGGCTATGAGCAGTTCTTC CATSDPIDRGYEQFF TRBV24-1 TRBD1 . TRBJ2-1
TGCAGTGCTAGACTCTCTTACCAACCGGGAGGGAAAACAGATACGCAGTATTTT CSARLSYQPGGKTDTQYF TRBV20-1 TRBD2 . TRBJ2-3
TGCGCCAGCAGCTTGACAGGGGGCCCTGAAAAACTGTTTTTT CASSLTGGPEKLFF TRBV5-1 TRBD1 few TRBJ1-4
TGCGCCAGCAGCCAAGAACGGGGGTTGGGGGGCGCTGAAGCTTTCTTT CASSQERGLGGAEAFF TRBV4-3 . . TRBJ1-1
TGTGCCAGCAGCTTAGCGGGACTATTCACCGGGGAGCTGTTTTTT CASSLAGLFTGELFF TRBV7-9 TRBD2 . TRBJ2-2
TGTGCCAGCAGCCGCGGATTAAAATCCTACGAGCAGTACTTC CASSRGLKSYEQYF TRBV7-9 . . TRBJ2-7
TGTGCCAGCTCGTACTACAGTCCTAGCACAGATACGCAGTATTTT CASSYYSPSTDTQYF TRBV18 . once TRBJ2-3
TGCAGTGGTGTGACAGGGAGTAGCCGCGAGCAGTACTTC CSGVTGSSREQYF TRBV20-1 TRBD1 . TRBJ2-7
TGTGCCAGCAGCACCATCCGAGGGGGGTTGGAAGGTTTGAATGAGCAGTTCTTC CASSTIRGGLEGLNEQFF TRBV11-3 . few TRBJ2-1
TGTGCCAGCACCCCAGGGGATCTGGGGTATGATGAGCAGTTCTTC CASTPGDLGYDEQFF TRBV7-2 . few TRBJ2-1
TGTGCCAGCAGTTTAAAACTTCACCTACTAGCTTTCTTT CASSLKLHLLAFF TRBV27 . . TRBJ1-1
TGTGCCTGGACCCTACTAGCGGGAACTGATACGCAGTATTTT CAWTLLAGTDTQYF TRBV30 TRBD2 few TRBJ2-3